A selection of T cell receptor beta chains follows, all from one sample in a study of a mutant IDH1 vaccine in newly diagnosed glioma. For these TCRs, the target antigens are not known. Produced via immunoSEQ multiplex PCR; TCRdb's table is partial and in-frame only. The sample has 55,000 to 65,000 clones; roughly 84% are singletons. The sample was PBMCs, taken from a glioma patient whose treatment included an IDH1 peptide vaccine. The receptors come from a man aged 30 to 45 with glioma. The CDR3 runs from the conserved cysteine through the conserved F or W. Each record gives: J gene, CDR3 length, clone size, D gene, V gene, CDR3 protein, CDR3 DNA. A D gene is named only where the DNA matches it firmly. Expanded clones get a size class; other rows say once, few or many, or leave the size out.

J: TRBJ1-1; length: 13; size: few; D: -; V: TRBV19; CDR3: CASSLSEWVEAFF; DNA: TGTGCCAGTAGTCTCTCTGAGTGGGTTGAAGCTTTCTTT
J: TRBJ2-7; length: 16; size: -; D: TRBD1; V: TRBV28; CDR3: CAITPQGAEGFWAQYF; DNA: TGTGCCATCACCCCCCAGGGGGCGGAGGGCTTCTGGGCGCAGTACTTC
J: TRBJ1-1; length: 13; size: -; D: -; V: TRBV7-9; CDR3: CASSSRMNTEAFF; DNA: TGTGCCAGCAGCTCAAGGATGAACACTGAAGCTTTCTTT
J: TRBJ2-7; length: 11; size: -; D: -; V: TRBV7-9; CDR3: CASSSLGEQYF; DNA: TGTGCCAGCAGCTCCCTAGGGGAGCAGTACTTC
J: TRBJ1-4; length: 15; size: -; D: -; V: TRBV30; CDR3: CAWSVGVGGSEKLFF; DNA: TGTGCCTGGAGTGTAGGTGTAGGTGGGAGTGAAAAACTGTTTTTT
J: TRBJ1-2; length: 15; size: once; D: -; V: TRBV4-1; CDR3: CASSRLRRDEDGYTF; DNA: TGCGCCAGCAGCCGCTTGAGGAGGGACGAGGATGGCTACACCTTC
J: TRBJ1-4; length: 11; size: -; D: -; V: TRBV19; CDR3: CASSIPGRVTF; DNA: TGTGCCAGTAGTATACCTGGGAGAGTTACTTTT
J: TRBJ2-7; length: 15; size: -; D: -; V: TRBV5-1; CDR3: CASSGAGSPEDEQYF; DNA: TGCGCCAGCAGCGGGGCGGGTTCACCCGAGGACGAGCAGTACTTC
J: TRBJ2-7; length: 15; size: -; D: TRBD2; V: TRBV11-2; CDR3: CASSPQTSGGYEQYF; DNA: TGTGCCAGCAGCCCACAGACTAGCGGGGGGTACGAGCAGTACTTC
J: TRBJ1-2; length: 13; size: -; D: -; V: TRBV6-6; CDR3: CASSPLDGYGYTF; DNA: TGTGCCAGCAGCCCCCTGGATGGCTATGGCTACACCTTC
J: TRBJ1-1; length: 14; size: few; D: -; V: TRBV5-1; CDR3: CASSLGTANTEAFF; DNA: TGCGCCAGCAGCTTGGGGACAGCGAACACTGAAGCTTTCTTT
J: TRBJ1-2; length: 14; size: -; D: -; V: TRBV19; CDR3: CASSTRTPYYGYTF; DNA: TGTGCCAGTAGTACTCGGACACCTTATTATGGCTACACCTTC
J: TRBJ1-2; length: 16; size: -; D: -; V: TRBV6-6; CDR3: CASSYSKIGESYGYTF; DNA: TGTGCCAGCAGTTACTCTAAGATAGGGGAAAGCTATGGCTACACCTTC
J: TRBJ1-5; length: 14; size: few; D: -; V: TRBV10-3; CDR3: CAISDWQGNQPQHF; DNA: TGTGCCATCAGTGATTGGCAGGGGAATCAGCCCCAGCATTTT
J: TRBJ1-1; length: 16; size: few; D: -; V: TRBV6-1; CDR3: CASSEGRFREGTEAFF; DNA: TGTGCCAGCAGTGAAGGAAGGTTTAGGGAGGGCACTGAAGCTTTCTTT
J: TRBJ1-4; length: 16; size: -; D: TRBD1; V: TRBV15; CDR3: CATSRDGQGVDEKLFF; DNA: TGTGCCACCAGCAGAGACGGACAGGGGGTCGACGAAAAACTGTTTTTT
J: TRBJ2-5; length: 11; size: -; D: -; V: TRBV18; CDR3: CASSQQETQYF; DNA: TGTGCCAGCTCCCAGCAAGAGACCCAGTACTTC
J: TRBJ1-5; length: 14; size: -; D: -; V: TRBV7-9; CDR3: CASSSSLGHQPQHF; DNA: TGTGCCAGCAGCTCCTCCTTGGGGCATCAGCCCCAGCATTTT
J: TRBJ1-1; length: 16; size: -; D: TRBD1; V: TRBV5-4; CDR3: CASSPGTGVLIREAFF; DNA: TGTGCCAGCAGCCCCGGGACAGGGGTATTGATCCGAGAAGCTTTCTTT
J: TRBJ1-3; length: 13; size: -; D: -; V: TRBV9; CDR3: CASSVGTTDTIYF; DNA: TGTGCCAGCAGCGTGGGGACAACAGACACCATATATTTT
J: TRBJ1-4; length: 13; size: -; D: TRBD1; V: TRBV15; CDR3: CATQDRVSEKLFF; DNA: TGTGCCACCCAGGACAGGGTGAGTGAAAAACTGTTTTTT
J: TRBJ2-3; length: 18; size: -; D: TRBD2; V: TRBV4-1; CDR3: CASSPGLAGGPFLGTQYF; DNA: TGCGCCAGCAGCCCGGGACTAGCGGGGGGGCCGTTTCTCGGTACGCAGTATTTT
J: TRBJ1-5; length: 16; size: -; D: -; V: TRBV7-8; CDR3: CASSLDRGSSNQPQHF; DNA: TGTGCCAGCAGCTTAGATAGGGGCAGCAGCAATCAGCCCCAGCATTTT
J: TRBJ2-7; length: 14; size: -; D: -; V: TRBV27; CDR3: CASSFGGRVYEQYF; DNA: TGTGCCAGCAGTTTTGGGGGTCGGGTCTACGAGCAGTACTTC
J: TRBJ2-7; length: 14; size: -; D: -; V: TRBV27; CDR3: CASSFMSSSYEQYF; DNA: TGTGCCAGCAGTTTCATGTCTAGCTCCTACGAGCAGTACTTC
J: TRBJ1-2; length: 14; size: -; D: -; V: TRBV2; CDR3: CASSDRPPVVGYTF; DNA: TGTGCCAGCAGTGATAGACCCCCCGTTGTGGGCTACACCTTC
J: TRBJ1-2; length: 13; size: -; D: -; V: TRBV18; CDR3: CASSAREGDGYTF; DNA: TGTGCCAGCTCAGCGCGAGAGGGGGACGGCTACACCTTC
J: TRBJ2-7; length: 14; size: -; D: -; V: TRBV5-1; CDR3: CASKNRDTSYEQYF; DNA: TGCGCCAGCAAGAACAGGGATACTTCCTACGAGCAGTACTTC
J: TRBJ1-1; length: 15; size: -; D: -; V: TRBV6-6; CDR3: CASSSHGRGNTEAFF; DNA: TGTGCCAGCAGTAGCCACGGGCGGGGGAACACTGAAGCTTTCTTT
J: TRBJ2-5; length: 16; size: once; D: -; V: TRBV11-2; CDR3: CASSPTTRTDQETQYF; DNA: TGTGCCAGCAGCCCCACGACGAGGACAGACCAAGAGACCCAGTACTTC
J: TRBJ2-7; length: 15; size: -; D: -; V: TRBV5-1; CDR3: CASRPDPNISYEQYF; DNA: TGCGCCAGCAGACCAGACCCCAATATCTCCTACGAGCAGTACTTC